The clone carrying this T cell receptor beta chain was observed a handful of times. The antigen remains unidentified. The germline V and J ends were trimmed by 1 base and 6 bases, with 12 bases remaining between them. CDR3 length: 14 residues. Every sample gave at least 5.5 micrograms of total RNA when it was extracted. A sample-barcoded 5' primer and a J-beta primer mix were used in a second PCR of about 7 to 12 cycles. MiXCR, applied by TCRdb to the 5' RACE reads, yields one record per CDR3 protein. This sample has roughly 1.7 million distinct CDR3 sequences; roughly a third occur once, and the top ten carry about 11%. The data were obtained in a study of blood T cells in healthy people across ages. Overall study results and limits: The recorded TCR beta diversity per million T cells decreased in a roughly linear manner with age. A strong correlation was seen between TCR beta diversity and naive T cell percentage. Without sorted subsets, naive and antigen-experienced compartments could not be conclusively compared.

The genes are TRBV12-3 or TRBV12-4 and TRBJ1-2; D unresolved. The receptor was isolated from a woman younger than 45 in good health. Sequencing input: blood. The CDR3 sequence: CASSLGAGANGYTF. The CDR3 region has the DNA TGTGCCAGCAGTTTAGGGGCAGGTGCAAATGGCTACACCTTC.